Following are 29 T cell receptor beta chains from one sample sequenced in a study of CD8 T cells in Susac syndrome. Random hexamers primed reverse transcription of about 0.45 to 1 ug RNA. TCRdb passed the immunoSEQ multiplex PCR reads through MiXCR, listing each CDR3 protein once. The sample carries about 170,000 distinct CDR3 sequences, 95% to 97% recorded once. The sequenced sample consisted of CD4+ T cells from PBMCs. The receptors stem from a human donor with Susac syndrome.

The J gene is TRBJ1-2, the V gene TRBV7-8, with unresolved D. V lost 4 bases and J lost 3, with 18 bases in between. Germline CDR1 SGHVS, CDR2 FQNEAQ. There are 16 residues in the CDR3. The DNA of the CDR3 is TGTGCCAGCAGCTCACTGACGGATGCCCACGACTATGGCTACACCTTC. Translating gives CASSSLTDAHDYGYTF.

The chain combines TRBV20-1 with TRBJ1-1; D uncertain. CDR3 length: 15 residues. Trimming shortened V by 0 bases and J by 5 bases, and 16 bases separated the two germline ends. Looked up from germline, CDR1 is DFQATT and CDR2 is SNEGSKA (reference sequence). The CDR3 region has the DNA TGCAGTGCTAGAGATCCTGGGGAAAGAGGGACTGAAGCTTTCTTT. Its translation: CSARDPGERGTEAFF.

The rearrangement links TRBV3-1 to TRBJ2-1; 11 bases align to TRBD1. With 6 bases clipped from V and 4 bases from J, the junction kept 11 bases outside the gene matches. The CDR3 loop spans 17 amino acids. Germline assignment: CDR1 LGHDT and CDR2 YNNKEL (reference sequence). CDR3 in amino acids: CASRSHGTGGKYNEQFF. The CDR3 region has the DNA TGTGCCAGCAGATCCCATGGGACAGGGGGAAAATACAATGAGCAGTTCTTC.

The rearrangement uses TRBV30 and TRBJ2-3; 8 nucleotides match TRBD2. Germline assignment: CDR1 GTSNPN and CDR2 SVGIG (reference sequence). Germline trimming cut 2 bases from V and 6 bases from J; bases unmatched to any gene: 4. The CDR3 has 13 amino acids. This chain's CDR3 is CAWSQRERDTQYF. The CDR3 DNA reads as TGTGCCTGGAGTCAGCGGGAGAGGGATACGCAGTATTTT. Full variable domain (missing parts from reference TRBV30 and TRBJ2-3): SQTIHQWPATLVQPVGSPLSLECTVEGTSNPNLYWYRQAAGRGLQLLFYSVGIGQISSEVPQNLSASRPQDRQFILSSKKLLLSDSGFYLCAWSQRERDTQYFGPGTRLTVL.

This chain uses TRBV6-2 or TRBV6-3 with TRBJ2-1, with a weak D call TRBD2 (6 bases). Germline CDR1 is MNHEY and CDR2 is SVGEGT. The CDR3 is 15 residues long. V lost 5 bases to trimming and J lost 4 bases, with 15 bases between them. CDR3 sequence (DNA): TGTGCCAGCAGTCTAGGGACTTTAGATTACAATGAGCAGTTCTTC. As protein: CASSLGTLDYNEQFF.

The chain is built from TRBV11-2 and TRBJ1-2; D remains ambiguous. The CDR3 totals 12 residues. CDR1 is SGHAT and CDR2 is FQNNGV in the germline V gene. V was cut by 0 bases and J by 8 bases, with 7 bases left in between. The CDR3 DNA follows: TGTGCCAGCAGCTTAGAACGGGTGGGCTACACCTTC. This encodes CASSLERVGYTF.

The chain uses TRBV25-1 and TRBJ2-1; 7 bases match TRBD1. The V gene's germline CDR1 is MGHDK and CDR2 SYGVNS. The CDR3 totals 16 residues. The junction had 11 bases not matched to a gene; V was cut back by 5 bases and J by 4 bases. CDR3 residues: CASSTWDSSYYNEQFF. The CDR3 nucleotides read TGTGCCAGCAGTACCTGGGACAGCTCCTATTACAATGAGCAGTTCTTC. Based on the CDR3 plus reference TRBV25-1 and TRBJ2-1, the full variable domain is EADIYQTPRYLVIGTGKKITLECSQTMGHDKMYWYQQDPGMELHLIHYSYGVNSTEKGDLSSESTVSRIRTEHFPLTLESARPSHTSQYLCASSTWDSSYYNEQFFGPGTRLTVL.

This chain uses TRBV24-1 with TRBJ2-2, with 8 positions matching TRBD1. Per germline, CDR1 KGHDR and CDR2 SFDVKD. CDR3 length equals 15 residues. V trimming: 5 bases; J trimming: 4 bases; junction bases outside the gene matches: 5. CDR3 sequence (DNA): TGTGCCACCAGTGGGATTACAGGGGGCACCGGGGAGCTGTTTTTT. Its translation is CATSGITGGTGELFF.

The chain carries TRBV19 and TRBJ2-7; D gene uncertain. Per germline, CDR1 LNHDA and CDR2 SQIVND (reference sequence). The CDR3 covers 11 residues. Trimming left V 11 bases short and J 5 bases short, with 13 bases between. The CDR3 here is CAASTGHEQYF. In nucleotides, the CDR3 is TGTGCCGCTTCTACCGGGCACGAGCAGTACTTC.

This sequence joins TRBV20-1 and TRBJ2-7; unclear D gene. The length of the CDR3 is 10 residues. In germline, CDR1 is DFQATT, CDR2 SNEGSKA (reference sequence). V shed 3 bases and J shed 9 bases, with 9 bases lying between them. The CDR3 DNA is TGCAGTGCTAGCTTGGCTTGGCAGTACTTC. Protein sequence: CSASLAWQYF.

The chain has TRBV14 and TRBJ1-1; D is uncertain. The CDR3 covers 14 residues. Germline CDR1 SGHDN, CDR2 FVKESK. Trimming took off 1 base at V and 3 bases at J, with 9 bases between the two ends. The CDR3 bases are TGTGCCAGCAGCCAAGGTCTCCTTTACACTGAAGCTTTCTTT. Translation: CASSQGLLYTEAFF.

This chain links TRBV23-1 with TRBJ2-4, with a tentative D call TRBD2 (5 bases). TRBV23-1 qualifies as an ORF whose function is uncertain. Trimming took off 9 bases at V and 3 bases at J, with 15 bases between the two ends. The CDR3 sequence is 14 residues long. The CDR3 spells CARVARRGKNIQYF. The DNA for the CDR3 is TGCGCCAGGGTTGCCCGCCGGGGCAAAAACATTCAGTACTTC.

This sequence joins TRBV3-1 and TRBJ2-5, with 7 bases aligning to TRBD1. Germline trimming cut 4 bases from V and 3 bases from J; bases unmatched to any gene: 8. Germline-derived CDR1 and CDR2 are LGHDT and YNNKEL (reference sequence). This CDR3 is built from 15 residues. CDR3 protein: CASSPTAGTEETQYF. Written as DNA, the CDR3 is TGTGCCAGCAGCCCGACAGCCGGGACAGAAGAGACCCAGTACTTC.

V is TRBV9 and J is TRBJ2-3, with 8 bases matching TRBD2. The CDR3 runs to 16 residues. CDR1 and CDR2 (germline): SGDLS, YYNGEE. V trimming: 0 bases; J trimming: 0 bases; junction bases outside the gene matches: 3. The CDR3 DNA follows: TGTGCCAGCAGCGTAGCTGCGGGGGGTAGCACAGATACGCAGTATTTT. Protein sequence: CASSVAAGGSTDTQYF.

V gene TRBV6-2 or TRBV6-3 combines with J gene TRBJ2-1; 7 nucleotides match TRBD2. J lost 8 bases, V lost 7 bases, and 17 bases had no gene match. CDR1 is MNHEY, CDR2 SVGEGT, per germline. The CDR3 runs to 16 residues. CDR3 protein: CASINSRRTSSDEQFF. The CDR3, as DNA: TGTGCCAGCATTAATTCTCGTAGGACTAGTTCGGATGAGCAGTTCTTC.

This rearrangement joins TRBV18 to TRBJ2-7, with D tentatively TRBD1 (5 bases). The length of the CDR3 is 14 residues. V was trimmed by 1 base and J by 4 bases, leaving 11 bases between them. Germline V CDR1 and CDR2: KGHSH, LQKENI. The CDR3 bases are TGTGCCAGCTCACCACTGCAGGGCCAGTACGAGCAGTACTTC. Its translation: CASSPLQGQYEQYF.

This rearrangement joins TRBV4-2 to TRBJ1-6, with D possibly matching TRBD1 (5 bases). This CDR3 comprises 14 residues. Trimming stripped 0 bases from V and 8 bases from J, with 8 bases between. The V gene's germline CDR1 is LGHNA and CDR2 YNFKEQ. The CDR3 coding sequence is TGTGCCAGCAGCCAAGATAGGGGAGATTCACCCCTCCACTTT. Amino acid sequence: CASSQDRGDSPLHF.

This clonotype was observed a handful of times. The chain uses TRBV20-1 and TRBJ1-1; D unclear. The CDR3 totals 10 residues. V was shortened by 3 bases and J by 4 bases, with 3 bases between the two germline ends. Germline V lookup: CDR1 DFQATT, CDR2 SNEGSKA (reference sequence). The CDR3 nucleotides are TGCAGTGCTAGGGGCACTGAAGCTTTCTTT. It yields the protein CSARGTEAFF.

The CDR3 bases are TGTGCCACCAGCAGAGCAAAAGGACTAGCGGGGGGCCGACCCTACAATGAGCAGTTCTTC. Translating it yields CATSRAKGLAGGRPYNEQFF. The V gene is TRBV15, the J gene TRBJ2-1; 14 bases are shared with TRBD2. The CDR3 contains 20 residues. V was pared by 1 base and J by 2 bases, with 10 bases of the junction left unmatched. The germline gives CDR1 LNHNV, CDR2 YYDKDF (reference sequence).

The chain joins TRBV12-3 or TRBV12-4 to TRBJ1-1, with TRBD1 matching over 9 bases. V lost 8 bases and J lost 4; bases outside the gene matches: 8. The CDR3 consists of 14 residues. The CDR3 region is CASHFDRGSTEAFF. The CDR3 DNA reads TGTGCCAGCCACTTCGACAGGGGGAGCACTGAAGCTTTCTTT.

V gene TRBV7-6 combines with J gene TRBJ2-2; D not certain. Between the trimmed V and J ends, which lost 3 bases and 2 bases, there was a span of 4 bases. This CDR3 spans 13 amino acids. The germline V gene encodes CDR1 SGHVS and CDR2 FNYEAQ. The CDR3 DNA is TGTGCCAGCAGCTTTATAAACACCGGGGAGCTGTTTTTT. Encoded protein: CASSFINTGELFF.

V usage is TRBV6-4 and J usage is TRBJ2-7; 11 bases fit TRBD1. This CDR3 is built from 15 residues. CDR1 is MRHNA and CDR2 is SNTAGT in the germline V gene. The V segment lost 6 bases and the J segment 5 bases; nucleotides outside the gene matches: 9. The CDR3 reads CASSCPRTGGDEQYF. The CDR3 DNA follows: TGTGCCAGCAGCTGCCCCCGGACAGGGGGCGACGAGCAGTACTTC.

The CDR3 sequence: CASGGQGPSYEQYV. The CDR3 coding sequence is TGTGCCAGCGGGGGACAGGGCCCCTCCTACGAGCAGTACGTC. The V and J genes are TRBV28 and TRBJ2-7, with 9 bases lining up with TRBD1. V lost 8 bases, J lost 0 bases, and 5 bases stayed unmatched. CDR3 length equals 14 residues. From germline, CDR1 is MDHEN and CDR2 SYDVKM.

The CDR3 DNA reads TGTGCCAGCAGCCCCAATGGCGGAGGGTCCTACAATGAGCAGTTCTTC. Translation: CASSPNGGGSYNEQFF. V usage is TRBV14 and J usage is TRBJ2-1; D possibly corresponds to TRBD2 (6 bases). CDR3 length: 16 residues. The ends were cut back, 4 bases at V and 1 base at J, with 14 bases in the middle. Germline V gene sequence: CDR1 SGHDN, CDR2 FVKESK.

V and J are TRBV28 and TRBJ2-7, with D maybe TRBD2 (5 bases). Trimming took 3 bases from V and 0 from J, leaving 15 bases between them. The CDR3 extends over 16 amino acids. CDR1 MDHEN and CDR2 SYDVKM come from the germline V gene. The CDR3: CASSFRRVTLSYEQYF. The CDR3 bases are TGTGCCAGCAGTTTCCGGCGGGTTACCCTCTCCTACGAGCAGTACTTC.

This clonotype was detected once. The CDR3, as DNA: TGTGCCAGCAGCTTAGTCGGTGGGGAGTCTCTGGTCGAGCAGTACTTC. This encodes CASSLVGGESLVEQYF. The rearrangement links TRBV7-6 to TRBJ2-7, with a possible D match to TRBD2 (5 bases). V shed 1 base and J shed 6 bases, with 19 bases lying between them. This CDR3 contains 16 residues. Germline CDR1 and CDR2: SGHVS and FNYEAQ.

The chain employs TRBV7-8 and TRBJ2-3; D possibly uses TRBD1 or TRBD2 (5 bases each). The CDR3 has 14 residues. V was shortened by 5 bases and J by 2 bases, with 11 bases between the two germline ends. Germline CDR1 SGHVS, CDR2 FQNEAQ. CDR3 bases: TGTGCCAGCAGCCGTGGGGGTAACACAGATACGCAGTATTTT. Translated, it gives CASSRGGNTDTQYF.

The CDR3 region is CASSQDWDTEAFF. The CDR3 coding sequence is TGCGCCAGCAGCCAAGATTGGGACACTGAAGCTTTCTTT. V gene TRBV4-3 combines with J gene TRBJ1-1; D call uncertain. V lost 0 bases and J lost 3, with 5 bases in between. Germline V lookup: CDR1 LGHNA, CDR2 YSLEER. The CDR3 consists of 13 residues.

The CDR3 loop is CASSIIGGRYNEQFF. DNA for the CDR3: TGTGCCAGTAGTATAATAGGGGGGCGGTACAATGAGCAGTTCTTC. The chain employs TRBV19 and TRBJ2-1, with D perhaps assigned TRBD1 or TRBD2 (6 bases each). Germline CDR1 is LNHDA and CDR2 is SQIVND (reference sequence). Trimming removed 2 bases from V and 4 bases from J, with 12 bases in between. This CDR3 contains 15 residues.